This paragraph reports one T cell receptor beta chain. TCRdb itself ran the RT-PCR reads through MiXCR, one entry per CDR3 protein. The table has about 680,000 distinct CDR3 sequences, 14% seen once. The CDR3 length is 13 residues. The germline gives CDR1 DFQATT, CDR2 SNEGSKA (reference sequence). Trimming removed 4 bases from V and 4 bases from J; junction bases left unmatched: 6. The clonotype was recovered from a female donor in good health, serving as a healthy control. The chain has TRBV20-1 and TRBJ2-7; TRBD2 aligns across 8 bases. Sample: memory CD4+ T cells from blood. The CDR3 region is CSAITGGGYEQYF. The DNA for the CDR3 is TGCAGTGCTATAACGGGAGGGGGTTACGAGCAGTACTTC.